This entry lists 2 T cell receptor beta chains sequenced from one sample in a study of CD8 T cells in acute hepatitis C reinfection (dated by TCRdb to the early 2020s). Libraries came from the immunoSEQ multiplex PCR assay. The immuneACCESS repertoire file appears here via TCRdb, limited to in-frame rearrangements. These files lack a portion of the clones; in checked studies, under half of the deficit traces to unresolved V genes, and the cause of the others is not known. For this sample there are approximately 41,000 clones; around 87% appear just once. The top ten clones comprise roughly 0.48% of the sample. Sample time point, as interpreted from the label and publication: naive CD8 control sorted from an acute-time-point sample. Source material: naive CD8+ T cells from PBMCs. Per the publication, the cell subset or site label means: sorted total naive CD45RO-negative CD8+ T cells. These receptors all come from a man in his thirties or forties with chronic hepatitis C.

V is TRBV7-6 and J is TRBJ2-1, with 11 positions matching TRBD2. The V gene's germline CDR1 is SGHVS and CDR2 FNYEAQ. CDR3 size: 15 residues. With 1 base clipped from V and 6 bases from J, the junction kept 2 bases outside the gene matches. CDR3 loop: CASSLGSGGVNEQFF. As DNA, the CDR3 is TGTGCCAGCAGCTTAGGTAGCGGGGGGGTCAATGAGCAGTTCTTC.

V is TRBV27 and J is TRBJ1-1, with D uncertain. Germline V gives CDR1 MNHEY, CDR2 SMNVEV (reference sequence). The CDR3 length is 12 residues. Deletions cut 3 bases from V and 1 base from J, with 3 bases between. The CDR3 DNA follows: TGTGCCAGCAGTTTTGGGAACACTGAAGCTTTCTTT. Amino acids: CASSFGNTEAFF.